Below, 30 T cell receptor beta chains from the same sample are listed, as sequenced in a study of blood T cells in healthy people across ages. A second roughly 7 to 12 cycle PCR used barcoded and J-beta primers. TCRdb analysed the 5' RACE reads with MiXCR anew, one entry per CDR3 protein. Of some 1.6 million distinct CDR3 sequences in the sample, about 32% were seen once. Input material: blood. The receptors shown here come from a woman younger than 45 in good health.

DNA for the CDR3: TGCGCCAGCGGTAATAGCGGGAGGGCAGGGAATGAGCAGTTCTTC. The encoded protein is CASGNSGRAGNEQFF. V usage is TRBV10-1 and J usage is TRBJ2-1; 11 positions agree with TRBD2. CDR1 and CDR2 from the germline V gene are WNHNN and SYGVQD (reference sequence). The CDR3 is 15 residues long. Trimming removed 8 bases from V and 7 bases from J; junction bases left unmatched: 10.

The chain recombines TRBV10-3 with TRBJ2-5, with TRBD2 identical over 11 bases. The CDR3 extends over 16 amino acids. Germline trimming cut 3 bases from V and 9 bases from J; bases unmatched to any gene: 12. Germline CDR1 ENHRY, CDR2 SYGVKD. CDR3 sequence reads: CAISDITLAGVESQYF. In nucleotides, the CDR3 is TGTGCCATCAGTGATATAACACTAGCGGGAGTTGAGTCCCAGTACTTC.

The V gene is TRBV3-1, the J gene TRBJ2-1, with TRBD1 matching over 11 bases. Germline V lookup: CDR1 LGHDT, CDR2 YNNKEL (reference sequence). This CDR3 spans 15 amino acids. The V and J ends lost 4 bases and 8 bases, in that order; junction bases with no gene match: 7. The CDR3 DNA follows: TGTGCCAGCAGCCCTAGGGGGACAGGGGGGTATGAGCAGTTCTTC. It yields the protein CASSPRGTGGYEQFF.

V is TRBV7-2 and J is TRBJ2-1, with 7 bases identical to TRBD2. CDR1 and CDR2 (germline): SGHTA, FQGNSA. The CDR3 consists of 13 residues. Trimming at V came to 5 bases and at J to 9 bases, leaving 7 bases not matched to a gene. The CDR3, as DNA: TGTGCCAGCAGCCCGCGGCGGGGGTCTGAGCAGTTCTTC. It yields the protein CASSPRRGSEQFF.

This clonotype occurred many times. CDR3 loop: CASSEPIGDQETQYF. The CDR3 bases are TGTGCCAGCAGCGAACCCATCGGGGATCAAGAGACCCAGTACTTC. V usage is TRBV11-1 and J usage is TRBJ2-5; D perhaps matches TRBD2 (5 bases). This CDR3 contains 15 residues. Trimming left V 5 bases short and J 2 bases short, with 15 bases between. Germline V gene data show CDR1 as SGHAT and CDR2 as FQDESV (reference sequence). Full variable domain (rest looked up from reference TRBV11-1 and TRBJ2-5): EAEVAQSPRYKITEKSQAVAFWCDPISGHATLYWYRQILGQGPELLVQFQDESVVDDSQLPKDRFSAERLKGVDSTLKIQPAELGDSAMYLCASSEPIGDQETQYFGPGTRLLVL.

This rearrangement joins TRBV20-1 to TRBJ2-1; D possibly corresponds to TRBD2 (6 bases). The length of the CDR3 is 17 residues. V shed 3 bases and J shed 0 bases, with 18 bases lying between them. Germline V CDR1 and CDR2: DFQATT, SNEGSKA (reference sequence). The CDR3, as DNA: TGCAGTGCTAGCCCCGTACAGCGGGCTAGCTCCTACAATGAGCAGTTCTTC. Protein product: CSASPVQRASSYNEQFF.

The V and J genes are TRBV12-3 or TRBV12-4 and TRBJ2-7, with D perhaps TRBD2 (5 bases). The CDR3 is 15 residues long. Trimming stripped 6 bases from V and 1 base from J, with 16 bases between. CDR3 coding DNA: TGTGCCAGCAGACGGGGTGGGAGACGATCCTACGAGCAGTACTTC. This gives the protein CASRRGGRRSYEQYF.

The J gene is TRBJ2-7, the V gene TRBV27, with 10 positions matching TRBD2. The CDR3 totals 14 residues. V gave up 8 bases and J gave up 0 bases; unmatched junction bases: 4. Germline V CDR1 and CDR2: MNHEY, SMNVEV (reference sequence). As DNA, the CDR3 is TGTGCCAGCTTTGCTAGCGGGAGCTCCTACGAGCAGTACTTC. It specifies CASFASGSSYEQYF.

This clonotype was counted a few times. DNA of the CDR3: TGTGCCTGGGGGACGTCACCTGAGGGCTACACCTTC. Protein: CAWGTSPEGYTF. The V gene is TRBV30, the J gene TRBJ1-2; TRBD1 might be the D (5 bases). V shed 5 bases and J shed 8 bases, with 15 bases lying between them. The CDR3 consists of 12 residues. Germline CDR1 GTSNPN, CDR2 SVGIG (reference sequence).

A few counts support this clonotype. The V call is TRBV10-3, the J call TRBJ1-5; D unresolved. Germline V lookup: CDR1 ENHRY, CDR2 SYGVKD. The ends were cut back, 6 bases at V and 0 bases at J, with 12 bases in the middle. The CDR3 has 15 amino acids. DNA of the CDR3: TGTGCCATCAGGCCGGGTCTCAATAGCAATCAGCCCCAGCATTTT. Translation: CAIRPGLNSNQPQHF.

The sample holds many counts of this clonotype. The chain recombines TRBV29-1 with TRBJ2-2, with TRBD2 as a possible D gene (5 bases). Germline CDR1 is SQVTM and CDR2 is ANQGSEA. This CDR3 comprises 14 residues. The CDR3 loop reads CSAGRGKNTGELFF. The CDR3 bases are TGCAGTGCCGGTCGGGGAAAGAACACCGGGGAGCTGTTTTTT.

CDR3 nucleotide sequence: TGTGCCATCAGTGAACCATACACCGGGACTCTTCTTCACGAGCAGTACTTC. Encoded protein: CAISEPYTGTLLHEQYF. The chain joins TRBV10-3 to TRBJ2-7, with D possibly TRBD2 on 6 matching bases. Looked up from germline, CDR1 is ENHRY and CDR2 is SYGVKD. This CDR3 contains 17 residues. V lost 3 bases and J 5 bases, leaving 23 bases between the germline ends.

A few counts support this clonotype. This chain connects TRBV27 to TRBJ1-5, with D tentatively TRBD1 (5 bases). The CDR3 is 14 residues long. CDR1 is MNHEY and CDR2 is SMNVEV in the germline V gene (reference sequence). Trimming cost V 3 bases and J 7 bases, with 13 bases left between them. CDR3 residues: CASSLRGVRQPQHF. For the CDR3, the DNA is TGTGCCAGCAGTTTGCGGGGGGTGCGACAGCCCCAGCATTTT.

A note on this clonotype: A junction end diverges from the germline sequence, so it may reflect a read error. V is TRBV6-1 and J is TRBJ1-5; 8 nucleotides align to TRBD1. The CDR3 is made up of 19 amino acids. The germline CDR1 and CDR2 sequences are MNHNS and SASEGT. CDR3 coding DNA: TGTGCCAGCAGCCGAGCCTTAGGGACAGGAGATTATAGCAATCAGCCTCAGCATTTT. It is translated as CASSRALGTGDYSNQPQHF.

The chain joins TRBV14 to TRBJ2-1; TRBD2 matches 8 bases. With V trimmed by 4 bases and J by 5 bases, 13 bases remained unmatched. The CDR3 is 17 amino acids. The germline V gene has CDR1 SGHDN and CDR2 FVKESK. The CDR3 reads CASSPKRAGVANNEQFF. The CDR3 nucleotides read TGTGCCAGCAGCCCAAAAAGAGCGGGAGTGGCCAACAATGAGCAGTTCTTC.

This clonotype was detected a few times. This chain links TRBV20-1 with TRBJ2-1; D call uncertain. This CDR3 is built from 10 residues. Germline CDR1 reads DFQATT; CDR2 reads SNEGSKA (reference sequence). The DNA of the CDR3 is TGCAGGCTGGCCAGGAATGAGCAGTTCTTC. Encoded protein: CRLARNEQFF.

This clonotype was detected a few times. The CDR3 sequence is CSASGVAGGPIEQYF. The CDR3 DNA sequence: TGCAGTGCCTCGGGGGTAGCGGGGGGGCCTATCGAGCAGTACTTC. The chain carries TRBV20-1 and TRBJ2-5, with 11 bases identical to TRBD2. The DNA end lines up better with TRBJ2-7; the J call may be wrong. The germline gives CDR1 DFQATT, CDR2 SNEGSKA (reference sequence). This CDR3 has 15 amino acids.

The chain carries TRBV20-1 and TRBJ1-2, with D unclear. CDR3 size: 14 residues. Germline CDR1 is DFQATT and CDR2 is SNEGSKA (reference sequence). Trimming took 1 base from V and 0 from J, leaving 9 bases between them. The CDR3 sequence is CSARVLRTNYGYTF. DNA for the CDR3: TGCAGTGCTAGAGTCTTGCGCACTAACTATGGCTACACCTTC.

The chain recombines TRBV5-1 with TRBJ2-1; the D is unclear. CDR1 and CDR2 (germline): SGHRS, YFSETQ. Trimming removed 1 base at V and 8 bases at J, with 13 bases between. The CDR3 is 14 amino acids. The CDR3 sequence is CASSLRADRDEQFF. The CDR3 region has the DNA TGCGCCAGCAGCTTGCGGGCGGACCGAGATGAGCAGTTCTTC.

The count of this clonotype is one. The rearrangement uses TRBV20-1 and TRBJ1-6; the D is unclear. The germline V gene has CDR1 DFQATT and CDR2 SNEGSKA (reference sequence). CDR3 length: 14 amino acids. The ends were cut back, 3 bases at V and 7 bases at J, with 13 bases in the middle. In DNA, the CDR3 is TGCAGTGCTAGTCTTGTCAGCCGAAATTCACCCCTCCACTTT. Translated: CSASLVSRNSPLHF.

V usage is TRBV4-1 and J usage is TRBJ2-7, with 7 bases that match TRBD2. The CDR3 runs 14 residues. The V and J ends lost 1 base and 5 bases, in that order; junction bases with no gene match: 5. Germline-derived CDR1 and CDR2 are MGHRA and YSYEKL. The CDR3 protein is CASSQVLAGDEQYF. DNA of the CDR3: TGCGCCAGCAGCCAAGTGTTGGCGGGAGACGAGCAGTACTTC.

In this sample, this clonotype turned up many times. The CDR3 DNA sequence: TGTGCCAGCAGCTCCCTTGCTGGCGGGGAAGAGACCCAGTACTTC. This translates into CASSSLAGGEETQYF. The V gene is TRBV7-9, the J gene TRBJ2-5; a possible D gene is TRBD2 (6 bases). V lost 4 bases and J 3 bases, leaving 15 bases between the germline ends. CDR1 is SEHNR and CDR2 is FQNEAQ in the germline V gene (reference sequence). The CDR3 runs to 15 residues.

The J gene is TRBJ2-5, the V gene TRBV20-1; weak D call: TRBD2 (5 bases). TRBJ2-7 explains the end of the DNA better; the J call may be wrong. Germline CDR1 DFQATT, CDR2 SNEGSKA (reference sequence). The CDR3 is 14 residues long. DNA of the CDR3: TGCAGTGCTAGACCCGGGGAAAAACTACACGAGCAGTACTTC. It specifies CSARPGEKLHEQYF.

Turning to this clonotype: Since a much larger clone is just one base distant, this may be a read error. J is TRBJ2-5 and V is TRBV9; maybe TRBD2 (7 bases). The better agreement between TRBJ2-7 and the DNA end casts doubt on the J call. CDR3 length: 14 amino acids. CDR1 SGDLS and CDR2 YYNGEE come from the germline V gene. The CDR3 region is CASSVARGASEQYF. The CDR3 coding sequence is TGTGCCAGCAGCGTAGCTCGGGGGGCGAGCGAGCAGTACTTC.

This clonotype was seen a handful of times. The chain has TRBV29-1 and TRBJ2-2, with a weak D call TRBD1 (5 bases). The CDR3 has 15 amino acids. V was clipped by 5 bases and J by 3 bases, with 16 bases between them. Germline assignment: CDR1 SQVTM and CDR2 ANQGSEA. The CDR3 is CSVNKAGLDTGELFF. DNA of the CDR3: TGCAGCGTTAACAAAGCAGGGCTTGACACCGGGGAGCTGTTTTTT.

This chain uses TRBV7-9 with TRBJ2-3; TRBD2 agrees at 12 bases. The CDR3 has 18 residues. CDR1 and CDR2 from the germline V gene are SEHNR and FQNEAQ (reference sequence). After removal of 4 bases from V and 0 bases from J, the junction contained 8 bases not matched to a gene. CDR3 protein: CASSSPSGGAVSTDTQYF. CDR3 coding DNA: TGTGCCAGCAGCTCCCCTAGCGGGGGGGCGGTTAGCACAGATACGCAGTATTTT.

CDR3 region: CASSWGLVTDTQYF. The CDR3 DNA reads TGCGCCAGCAGCTGGGGCCTAGTCACAGATACGCAGTATTTT. V usage is TRBV5-1 and J usage is TRBJ2-3; weak D call: TRBD1 (5 bases). The germline CDR1 and CDR2 sequences are SGHRS and YFSETQ. This CDR3 region has 14 residues. Trimming cost V 3 bases and J 2 bases, with 10 bases left between them.

The chain couples TRBV20-1 to TRBJ2-7; weak D call: TRBD2 (5 bases). Per germline, CDR1 DFQATT and CDR2 SNEGSKA (reference sequence). The CDR3 runs to 13 residues. Trimming took 3 bases from V and 4 from J, leaving 13 bases between them. CDR3 DNA: TGCAGTGCTAGGGAGGACCCCCTTTACGAGCAGTACTTC. It codes for CSAREDPLYEQYF.

This chain uses TRBV14 with TRBJ1-2; no firm D call. V shed 1 base and J shed 8 bases, with 8 bases lying between them. Germline CDR1 reads SGHDN; CDR2 reads FVKESK. CDR3 length: 12 amino acids. The CDR3 DNA follows: TGTGCCAGCAGCCAAGGGGAGTCGGGCTACACCTTC. It specifies CASSQGESGYTF.

Only a few counts were recorded for this clonotype. The V gene is TRBV5-5, the J gene TRBJ2-5, with D perhaps TRBD1 (6 bases). The V end lost 2 bases, the J end lost 2 bases, and 16 bases lay between the germline ends. CDR1 and CDR2 (germline): SGHKS, YYEKEE (reference sequence). This CDR3 region has 16 residues. The CDR3: CASSLNTGTPQETQYF. The CDR3 nucleotides read TGTGCCAGCAGCTTAAATACCGGGACACCGCAAGAGACCCAGTACTTC. The entire variable domain, with the rest obtained from reference TRBV5-5 and TRBJ2-5, is as follows: DAGVTQSPTHLIKTRGQQVTLRCSPISGHKSVSWYQQVLGQGPQFIFQYYEKEERGRGNFPDRFSARQFPNYSSELNVNALLLGDSALYLCASSLNTGTPQETQYFGPGTRLLVL.